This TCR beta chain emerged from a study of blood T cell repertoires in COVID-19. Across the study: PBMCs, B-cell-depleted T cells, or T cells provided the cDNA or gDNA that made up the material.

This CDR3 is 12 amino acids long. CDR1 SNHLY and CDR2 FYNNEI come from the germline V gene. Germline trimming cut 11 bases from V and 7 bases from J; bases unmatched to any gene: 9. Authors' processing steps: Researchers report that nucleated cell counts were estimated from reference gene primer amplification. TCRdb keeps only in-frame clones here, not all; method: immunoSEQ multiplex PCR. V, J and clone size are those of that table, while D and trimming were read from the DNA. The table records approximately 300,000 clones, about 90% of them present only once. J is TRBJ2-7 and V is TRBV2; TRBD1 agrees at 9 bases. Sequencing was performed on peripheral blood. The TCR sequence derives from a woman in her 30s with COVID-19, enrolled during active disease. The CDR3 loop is CACTGGGLEQYV. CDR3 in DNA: TGTGCCTGCACAGGGGGCGGTTTAGAGCAGTACGTC.